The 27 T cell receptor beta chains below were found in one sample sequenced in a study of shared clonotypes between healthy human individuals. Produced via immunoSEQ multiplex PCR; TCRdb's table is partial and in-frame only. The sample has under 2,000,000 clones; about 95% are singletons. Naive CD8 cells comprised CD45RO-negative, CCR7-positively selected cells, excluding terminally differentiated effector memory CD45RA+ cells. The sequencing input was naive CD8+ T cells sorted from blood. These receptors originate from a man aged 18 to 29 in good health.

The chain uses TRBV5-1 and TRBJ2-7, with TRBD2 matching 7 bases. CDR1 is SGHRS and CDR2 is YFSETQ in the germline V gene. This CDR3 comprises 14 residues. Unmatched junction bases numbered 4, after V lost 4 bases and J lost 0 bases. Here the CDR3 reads CASSPTSDSYEQYF. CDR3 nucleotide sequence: TGCGCCAGCAGCCCCACTAGCGACTCCTACGAGCAGTACTTC.

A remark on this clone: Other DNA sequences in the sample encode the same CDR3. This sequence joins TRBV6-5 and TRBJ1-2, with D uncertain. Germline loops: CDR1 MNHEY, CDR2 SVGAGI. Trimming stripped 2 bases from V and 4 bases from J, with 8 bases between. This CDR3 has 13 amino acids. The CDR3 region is CASSYGLGYGYTF. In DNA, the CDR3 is TGTGCCAGCAGTTACGGGCTTGGCTATGGCTACACCTTC.

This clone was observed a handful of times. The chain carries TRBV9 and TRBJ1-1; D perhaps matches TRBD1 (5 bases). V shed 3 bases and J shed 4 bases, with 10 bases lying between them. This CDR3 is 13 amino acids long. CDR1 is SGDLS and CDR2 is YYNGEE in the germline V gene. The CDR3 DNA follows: TGTGCCAGCAGCGAGGGAGGGGCCACTGAAGCTTTCTTT. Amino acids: CASSEGGATEAFF.

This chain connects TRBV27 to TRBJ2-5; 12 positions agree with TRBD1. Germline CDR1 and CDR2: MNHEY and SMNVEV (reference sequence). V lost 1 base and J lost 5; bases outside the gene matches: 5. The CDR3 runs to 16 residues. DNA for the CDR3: TGTGCCAGCAGTTTATTAGGGACAGGGGGCGCGGAGACCCAGTACTTC. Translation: CASSLLGTGGAETQYF.

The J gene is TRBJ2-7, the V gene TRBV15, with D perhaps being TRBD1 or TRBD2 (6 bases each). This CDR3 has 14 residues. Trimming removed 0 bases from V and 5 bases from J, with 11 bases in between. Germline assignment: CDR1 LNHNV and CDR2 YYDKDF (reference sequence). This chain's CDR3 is CATSRDVRGDEQYF. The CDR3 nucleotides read TGTGCCACCAGCAGAGATGTTAGGGGGGACGAGCAGTACTTC.

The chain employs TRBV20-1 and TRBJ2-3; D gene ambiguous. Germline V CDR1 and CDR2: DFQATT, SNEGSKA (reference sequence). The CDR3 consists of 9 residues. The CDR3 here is CRFTDTQYF. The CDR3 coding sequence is TGCAGGTTCACAGATACGCAGTATTTT.

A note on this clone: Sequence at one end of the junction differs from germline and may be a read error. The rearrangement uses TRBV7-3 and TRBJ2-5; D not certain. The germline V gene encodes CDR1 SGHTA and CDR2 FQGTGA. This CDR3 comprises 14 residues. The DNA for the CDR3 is TGTGCCAGCAGCTTATATGGGGTAGAAGAGGCCCAGTACTTC. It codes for CASSLYGVEEAQYF. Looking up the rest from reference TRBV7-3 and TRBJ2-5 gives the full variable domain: GAGVSQTPSNKVTEKGKYVELRCDPISGHTALYWYRQSLGQGPEFLIYFQGTGAADDSGLPNDRFFAVRPEGSVSTLKIQRTERGDSAVYLCASSLYGVEEAQYFGPGTRLLVL.

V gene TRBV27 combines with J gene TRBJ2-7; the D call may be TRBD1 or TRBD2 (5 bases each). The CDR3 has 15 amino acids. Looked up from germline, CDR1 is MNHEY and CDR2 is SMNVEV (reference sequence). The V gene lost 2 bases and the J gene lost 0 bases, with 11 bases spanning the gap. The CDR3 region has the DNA TGTGCCAGCAGTTTACGGGGCCTGAGCTCCTACGAGCAGTACTTC. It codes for CASSLRGLSSYEQYF.

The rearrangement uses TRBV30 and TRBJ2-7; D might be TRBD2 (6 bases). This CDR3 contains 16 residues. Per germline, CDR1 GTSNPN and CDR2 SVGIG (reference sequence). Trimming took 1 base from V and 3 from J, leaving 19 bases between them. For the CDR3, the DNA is TGTGCCTGGAGTGACCTACCCTCTAGCGCACTCTACGAGCAGTACTTC. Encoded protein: CAWSDLPSSALYEQYF.

The CDR3 sequence: CASSQTPTGGDGYTF. The CDR3 nucleotides are TGTGCCAGCAGCCAGACCCCGACTGGGGGGGATGGCTACACCTTC. The gene calls are TRBV9 and TRBJ1-2; tentative D call: TRBD1 (5 bases). V lost 4 bases, J lost 6 bases, and 19 bases lay in between. This CDR3 comprises 15 residues. Germline V lookup: CDR1 SGDLS, CDR2 YYNGEE.

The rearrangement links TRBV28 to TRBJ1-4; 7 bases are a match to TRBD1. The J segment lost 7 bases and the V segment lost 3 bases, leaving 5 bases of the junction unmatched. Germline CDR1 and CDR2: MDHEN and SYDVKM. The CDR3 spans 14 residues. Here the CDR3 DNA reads TGTGCCAGCAGTTTCGAGGGGGCGGGTGAAAAACTGTTTTTT. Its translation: CASSFEGAGEKLFF.

The CDR3 region has the DNA TGCGCCAGCAGGGACAGGGGAAGCAATGAGCAGTTCTTC. Its translation is CASRDRGSNEQFF. The rearrangement joins TRBV10-2 to TRBJ2-1, with TRBD1 matching 9 bases. Germline lookup yields CDR1 WSHSY and CDR2 SAAADI. V lost 6 bases and J lost 6; bases outside the gene matches: 3. This CDR3 is built from 13 residues.

The CDR3 nucleotides read TGTGCCAGCAGGGATGGGGCTCTGAGCAATCAGCCCCAGCATTTT. This translates into CASRDGALSNQPQHF. This chain links TRBV7-8 with TRBJ1-5; D is perhaps TRBD1 (5 bases). The germline V gene encodes CDR1 SGHVS and CDR2 FQNEAQ. V was trimmed by 6 bases and J by 1 base, leaving 13 bases between them. The CDR3 is 15 residues long.

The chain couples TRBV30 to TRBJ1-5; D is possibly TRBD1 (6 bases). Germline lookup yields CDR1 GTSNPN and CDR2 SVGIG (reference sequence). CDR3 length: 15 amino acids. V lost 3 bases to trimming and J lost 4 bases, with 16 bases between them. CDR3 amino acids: CAWREATGLNQPQHF. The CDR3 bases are TGTGCCTGGAGGGAAGCAACAGGGTTAAATCAGCCCCAGCATTTT.

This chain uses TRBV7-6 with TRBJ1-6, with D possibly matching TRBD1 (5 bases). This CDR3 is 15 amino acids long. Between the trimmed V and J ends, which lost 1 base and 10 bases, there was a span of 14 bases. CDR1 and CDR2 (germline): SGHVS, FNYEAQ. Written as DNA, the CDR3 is TGTGCCAGCAGCTTAGAAGGCGGGACGTACTCACCCCTCCACTTT. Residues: CASSLEGGTYSPLHF.

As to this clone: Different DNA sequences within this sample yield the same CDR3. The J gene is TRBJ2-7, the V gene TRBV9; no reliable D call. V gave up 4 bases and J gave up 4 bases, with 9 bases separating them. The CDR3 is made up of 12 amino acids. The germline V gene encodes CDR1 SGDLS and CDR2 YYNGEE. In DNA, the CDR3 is TGTGCCAGCAGCCTAGACGGGTACGAGCAGTACTTC. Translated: CASSLDGYEQYF.

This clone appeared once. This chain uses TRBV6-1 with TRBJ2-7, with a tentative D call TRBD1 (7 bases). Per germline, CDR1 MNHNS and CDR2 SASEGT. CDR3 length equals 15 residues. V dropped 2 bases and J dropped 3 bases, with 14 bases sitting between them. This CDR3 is CASSERQGGNYEQYF. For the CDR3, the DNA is TGTGCCAGCAGTGAAAGACAGGGAGGAAACTACGAGCAGTACTTC.

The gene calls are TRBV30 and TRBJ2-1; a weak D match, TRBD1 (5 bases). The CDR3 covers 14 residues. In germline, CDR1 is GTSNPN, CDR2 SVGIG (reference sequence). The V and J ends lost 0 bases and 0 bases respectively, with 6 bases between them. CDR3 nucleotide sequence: TGTGCCTGGAGTGTCAGGGCCTCCTACAATGAGCAGTTCTTC. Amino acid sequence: CAWSVRASYNEQFF.

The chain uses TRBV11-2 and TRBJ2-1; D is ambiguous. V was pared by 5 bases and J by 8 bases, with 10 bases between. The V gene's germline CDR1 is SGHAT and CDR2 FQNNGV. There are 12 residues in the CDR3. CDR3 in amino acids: CASSRDGDEQFF. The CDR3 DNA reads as TGTGCCAGCAGCCGAGATGGGGATGAGCAGTTCTTC.

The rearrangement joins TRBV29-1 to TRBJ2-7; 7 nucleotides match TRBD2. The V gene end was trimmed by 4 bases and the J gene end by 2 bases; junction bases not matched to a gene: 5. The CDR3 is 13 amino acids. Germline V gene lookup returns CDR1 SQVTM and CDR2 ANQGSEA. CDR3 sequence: CSVVIAGAYEQYF. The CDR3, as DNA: TGCAGCGTTGTGATTGCGGGGGCCTACGAGCAGTACTTC.

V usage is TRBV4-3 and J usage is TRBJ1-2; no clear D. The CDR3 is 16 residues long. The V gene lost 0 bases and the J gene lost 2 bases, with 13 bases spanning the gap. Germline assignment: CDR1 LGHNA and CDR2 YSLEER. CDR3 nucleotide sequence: TGCGCCAGCAGCCAAGATTCGGGCCTGAAGAACTATGGCTACACCTTC. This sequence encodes CASSQDSGLKNYGYTF.

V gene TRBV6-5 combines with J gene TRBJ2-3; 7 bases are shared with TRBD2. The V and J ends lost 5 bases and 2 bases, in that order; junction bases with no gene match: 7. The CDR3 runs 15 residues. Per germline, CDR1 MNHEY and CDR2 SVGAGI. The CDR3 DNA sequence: TGTGCCAGCAGTCAGCTAGCGGAATACACAGATACGCAGTATTTT. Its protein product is CASSQLAEYTDTQYF.

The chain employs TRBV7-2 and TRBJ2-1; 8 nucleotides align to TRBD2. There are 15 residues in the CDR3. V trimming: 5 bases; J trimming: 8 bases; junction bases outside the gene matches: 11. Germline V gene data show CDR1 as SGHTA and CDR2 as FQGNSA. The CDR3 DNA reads TGTGCCAGCAGCCCCGGGACTAGGCCCTATGATGAGCAGTTCTTC. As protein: CASSPGTRPYDEQFF.

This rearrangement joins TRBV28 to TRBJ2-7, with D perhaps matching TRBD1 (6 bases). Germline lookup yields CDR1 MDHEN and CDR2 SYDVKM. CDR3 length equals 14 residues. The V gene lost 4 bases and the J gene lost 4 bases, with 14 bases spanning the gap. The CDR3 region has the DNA TGTGCCAGCAGTTCGACCGGGACAAATTACGAGCAGTACTTC. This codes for CASSSTGTNYEQYF.

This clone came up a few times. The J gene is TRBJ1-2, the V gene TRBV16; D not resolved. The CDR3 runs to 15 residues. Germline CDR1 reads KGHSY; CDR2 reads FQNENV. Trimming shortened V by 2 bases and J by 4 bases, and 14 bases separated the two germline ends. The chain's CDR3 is CASSQLQETAYGYTF. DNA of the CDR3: TGTGCCAGCAGCCAACTGCAGGAAACTGCCTATGGCTACACCTTC.

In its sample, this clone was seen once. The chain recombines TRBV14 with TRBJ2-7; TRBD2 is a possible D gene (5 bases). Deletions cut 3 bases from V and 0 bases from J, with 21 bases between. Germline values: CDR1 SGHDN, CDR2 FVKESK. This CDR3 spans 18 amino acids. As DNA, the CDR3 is TGTGCCAGCAGCCAGGTCCCAGGAGACTACTTAGACTCCTACGAGCAGTACTTC. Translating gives CASSQVPGDYLDSYEQYF. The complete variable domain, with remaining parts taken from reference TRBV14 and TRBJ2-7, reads EAGVTQFPSHSVIEKGQTVTLRCDPISGHDNLYWYRRVMGKEIKFLLHFVKESKQDESGMPNNRFLAERTGGTYSTLKVQPAELEDSGVYFCASSQVPGDYLDSYEQYFGPGTRLTVT.

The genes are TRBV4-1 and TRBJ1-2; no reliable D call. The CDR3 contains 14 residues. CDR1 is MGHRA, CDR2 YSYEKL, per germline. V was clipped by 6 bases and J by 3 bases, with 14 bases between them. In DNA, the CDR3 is TGCGCCAGCAGAACCACGGTGGCCTACTATGGCTACACCTTC. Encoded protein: CASRTTVAYYGYTF.